This passage covers 17 T cell receptor beta chains from one sample sequenced in a study of cytomegalovirus exposure and HLA in healthy donors. TCRdb keeps only in-frame clones here, not all; method: immunoSEQ multiplex PCR. The sample shows about 150,000 clones, about 94% of them seen only once. The material sequenced was PBMCs. These TCRs come from a man aged 18-30 years in good health and CMV-seropositive.

The V gene is TRBV18, the J gene TRBJ2-7; 12 bases fit TRBD1. V gave up 5 bases and J gave up 7 bases; unmatched junction bases: 6. Germline CDR1 reads KGHSH; CDR2 reads LQKENI. The length of the CDR3 is 14 residues. The CDR3 is CASSSGTGGTEQYF. The CDR3 DNA sequence: TGTGCCAGCTCATCCGGGACAGGGGGCACTGAGCAGTACTTC.

This rearrangement joins TRBV18 to TRBJ2-1; the match to TRBD2 covers 7 bases. Trimming cost V 0 bases and J 6 bases; bases outside gene matches: 5. This CDR3 is built from 15 residues. CDR1 is KGHSH, CDR2 LQKENI, per germline. The CDR3 DNA is TGTGCCAGCTCACCACCGGGCACTAGCGCCAATGAGCAGTTCTTC. It is translated as CASSPPGTSANEQFF.

V and J are TRBV9 and TRBJ1-1; 9 nucleotides agree with TRBD1. The germline CDR1 and CDR2 sequences are SGDLS and YYNGEE. The ends lost 3 bases at V and 0 bases at J; junction bases unmatched: 3. The CDR3 spans 15 residues. The CDR3 loop reads CASSGDREMNTEAFF. DNA for the CDR3: TGTGCCAGCAGCGGGGACAGGGAAATGAACACTGAAGCTTTCTTT.

This clone was detected only once. An end of the junction differs from the germline gene, which may be a read error. The V gene is TRBV10-3, the J gene TRBJ2-7, with D possibly matching TRBD2 (5 bases). This CDR3 region has 15 residues. Germline V gene data show CDR1 as ENHRY and CDR2 as SYGVKD. The CDR3 sequence: CAISEHGLLSDEQYF. In nucleotides, the CDR3 is TGTGCCATCAGTGAGCACGGACTCCTCTCCGACGAGCAGTACTTC.

V and J are TRBV5-5 and TRBJ2-5, with a tentative D call TRBD2 (6 bases). Germline V gives CDR1 SGHKS, CDR2 YYEKEE (reference sequence). The germline V and J ends were trimmed by 5 bases and 2 bases, with 19 bases remaining between them. The CDR3 covers 16 residues. CDR3 protein: CASSPGPRERQETQYF. The CDR3 DNA sequence: TGTGCCAGCAGTCCCGGACCCCGGGAGAGGCAAGAGACCCAGTACTTC.

The chain employs TRBV4-1 and TRBJ2-2; 7 positions agree with TRBD2. The CDR3 is 11 residues long. In germline, CDR1 is MGHRA, CDR2 YSYEKL. The V segment lost 9 bases and the J segment 6 bases; nucleotides outside the gene matches: 1. The CDR3 DNA reads as TGCGCCAGTCGGGAGGCCGGGGAGCTGTTTTTT. Its protein is CASREAGELFF.

The V call is TRBV2, the J call TRBJ2-2, with 8 bases matching TRBD1. Germline CDR1 is SNHLY and CDR2 is FYNNEI. J gave up 5 bases and V 5 bases, and 10 bases lay outside the gene matches. The CDR3 has 16 residues. The CDR3 here is CASSPPSTGVTGELFF. CDR3 bases: TGTGCCAGCAGTCCACCCTCGACAGGGGTGACCGGGGAGCTGTTTTTT.

The V and J genes are TRBV28 and TRBJ2-7; no firm D call. This CDR3 is built from 11 residues. CDR1 MDHEN and CDR2 SYDVKM come from the germline V gene. Trimming stripped 4 bases from V and 2 bases from J, with 3 bases between. DNA of the CDR3: TGTGCCAGCAGTTCAACCTACGAGCAGTACTTC. It translates to CASSSTYEQYF.

This clone was observed a single time. The chain recombines TRBV29-1 with TRBJ1-2; 7 bases map to TRBD1. V trimming: 4 bases; J trimming: 4 bases; junction bases outside the gene matches: 6. Per germline, CDR1 SQVTM and CDR2 ANQGSEA. The CDR3 runs to 13 residues. CDR3 in DNA: TGCAGCGTTGGGGACAGCCTCATCTATGGCTACACCTTC. Its protein is CSVGDSLIYGYTF.

This chain connects TRBV7-6 to TRBJ2-5; D is unresolved. V was shortened by 1 base and J by 0 bases, with 9 bases between the two germline ends. CDR1 and CDR2 (germline): SGHVS, FNYEAQ. The CDR3 spans 15 residues. CDR3 nucleotides: TGTGCCAGCAGCTTAGTTCCAGGCTACCAAGAGACCCAGTACTTC. This encodes CASSLVPGYQETQYF.

V is TRBV27 and J is TRBJ2-1, with a weak D call TRBD2 (6 bases). V was clipped by 7 bases and J by 4 bases, with 20 bases between them. Germline V CDR1 and CDR2: MNHEY, SMNVEV (reference sequence). The CDR3 covers 16 residues. CDR3 loop: CASNPPLARPYNEQFF. In DNA, the CDR3 is TGTGCCAGCAACCCCCCCCTAGCGCGACCTTACAATGAGCAGTTCTTC.

V and J are TRBV4-2 and TRBJ2-1; the match to TRBD2 covers 8 bases. The CDR3 sequence is 16 residues long. V lost 2 bases, J lost 0 bases, and 3 bases stayed unmatched. Germline V gene lookup returns CDR1 LGHNA and CDR2 YNFKEQ. DNA of the CDR3: TGTGCCAGCAGCCAAAACAGCGGGAGCTCCTACAATGAGCAGTTCTTC. Translated, it gives CASSQNSGSSYNEQFF.

The rearrangement links TRBV5-4 to TRBJ2-5; 8 nucleotides line up with TRBD1. The junction had 15 bases not matched to a gene; V was cut back by 3 bases and J by 5 bases. CDR3 size: 17 residues. Germline V gene lookup returns CDR1 SGHNT and CDR2 YYREEE (reference sequence). CDR3 bases: TGTGCCAGCAGCTCCGGACGCTGGACAGGGTTTGGTGAGACCCAGTACTTC. Amino acids: CASSSGRWTGFGETQYF.

Of note for this clone: Other DNA variants within this sample encode the same CDR3. The chain carries TRBV5-1 and TRBJ1-1; a possible D gene is TRBD1 (5 bases). The length of the CDR3 is 14 residues. Trimming took 0 bases from V and 5 from J, leaving 11 bases between them. The germline V gene has CDR1 SGHRS and CDR2 YFSETQ. CDR3 protein: CASSLALGGTEAFF. Here the CDR3 DNA reads TGCGCCAGCAGCTTGGCTCTCGGGGGGACTGAAGCTTTCTTT.

The V and J genes are TRBV7-2 and TRBJ2-3, with no clear D. V was trimmed by 5 bases and J by 7 bases, leaving 10 bases between them. This CDR3 comprises 12 residues. CDR1 is SGHTA, CDR2 FQGNSA, per germline. Here the CDR3 reads CASSLLRNTQYF. The CDR3 bases are TGTGCCAGCAGCCTCCTCCGTAATACGCAGTATTTT.

This chain links TRBV27 with TRBJ1-2; TRBD1 is a possible D gene (5 bases). Germline CDR1 MNHEY, CDR2 SMNVEV (reference sequence). CDR3 size: 13 residues. The V end lost 5 bases, the J end lost 2 bases, and 9 bases lay between the germline ends. For the CDR3, the DNA is TGTGCCAGCAGTGCCAGGGCAAACTATGGCTACACCTTC. It is translated as CASSARANYGYTF.

This clone came up once. The rearrangement uses TRBV27 and TRBJ2-1; TRBD2 aligns across 14 bases. The germline gives CDR1 MNHEY, CDR2 SMNVEV (reference sequence). The CDR3 runs 18 residues. With 4 bases clipped from V and 4 bases from J, the junction kept 9 bases outside the gene matches. The CDR3, as DNA: TGTGCCAGCAGTTATGGACTAGCGGGAGGCCCCAGGTACAATGAGCAGTTCTTC. Protein product: CASSYGLAGGPRYNEQFF.